This entry describes one TCR beta chain. The data were obtained in a study of T-cell reconstitution after alpha-beta-depleted transplantation in children. Preparation of the TCRbeta library was carried out with unique molecular identifiers. MiXCR, run by TCRdb on the PCR reads, gives a single entry per CDR3 protein. The sample consists of around 410,000 distinct CDR3 sequences, about a tenth of them appearing once. V shed 6 bases, J shed 8 bases, and the junction held 14 bases outside the gene matches. There are 15 residues in the CDR3. Germline V gene sequence: CDR1 MNHEY, CDR2 SMNVEV (reference sequence).

The chain links TRBV27 to TRBJ1-2; TRBD1 matches at 8 bases. This TCR came from a human donor who donated a stem cell graft to a child with acute myeloid leukemia. This sample comprised PBMCs from the stem cell graft donor, obtained from the stem cell graft. The CDR3 coding sequence is TGTGCCAGCAGAAATGCCGGGACAGGCTTTTACGGCTACACCTTC. Its protein is CASRNAGTGFYGYTF.